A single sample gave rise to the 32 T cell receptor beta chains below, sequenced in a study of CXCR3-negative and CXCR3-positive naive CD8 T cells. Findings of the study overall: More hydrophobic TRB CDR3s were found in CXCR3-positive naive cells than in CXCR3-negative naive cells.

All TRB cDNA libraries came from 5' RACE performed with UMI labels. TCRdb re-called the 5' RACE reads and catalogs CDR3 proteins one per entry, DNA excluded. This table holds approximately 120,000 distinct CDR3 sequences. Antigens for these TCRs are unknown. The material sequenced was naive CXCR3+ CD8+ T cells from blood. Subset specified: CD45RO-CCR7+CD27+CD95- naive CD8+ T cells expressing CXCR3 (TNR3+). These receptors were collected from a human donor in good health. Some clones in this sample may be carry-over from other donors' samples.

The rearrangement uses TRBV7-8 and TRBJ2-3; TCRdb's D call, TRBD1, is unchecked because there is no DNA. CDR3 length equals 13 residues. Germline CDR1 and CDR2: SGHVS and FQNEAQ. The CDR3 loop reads CASTQGADHTQYF.

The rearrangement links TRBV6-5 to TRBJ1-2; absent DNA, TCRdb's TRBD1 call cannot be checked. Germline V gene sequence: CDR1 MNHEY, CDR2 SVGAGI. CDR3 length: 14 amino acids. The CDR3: CASSLNTGGYGYTF.

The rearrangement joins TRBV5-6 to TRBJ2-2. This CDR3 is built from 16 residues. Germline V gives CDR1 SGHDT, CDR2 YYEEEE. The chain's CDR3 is CASSLGFFANTGELFF.

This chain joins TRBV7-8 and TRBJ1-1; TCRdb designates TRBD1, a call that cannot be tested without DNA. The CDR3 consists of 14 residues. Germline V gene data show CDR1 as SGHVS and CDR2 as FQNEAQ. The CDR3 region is CASSPGQGPAEAFF.

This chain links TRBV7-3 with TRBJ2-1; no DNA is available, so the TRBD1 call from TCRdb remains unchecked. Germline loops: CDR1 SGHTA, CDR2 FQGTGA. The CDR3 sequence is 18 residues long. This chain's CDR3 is CASSSLIFPGQDYNEQFF.

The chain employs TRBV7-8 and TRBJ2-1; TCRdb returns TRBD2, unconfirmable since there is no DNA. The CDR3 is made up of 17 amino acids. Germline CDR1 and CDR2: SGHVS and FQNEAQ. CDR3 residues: CASSLSYGTSGYNEQFF.

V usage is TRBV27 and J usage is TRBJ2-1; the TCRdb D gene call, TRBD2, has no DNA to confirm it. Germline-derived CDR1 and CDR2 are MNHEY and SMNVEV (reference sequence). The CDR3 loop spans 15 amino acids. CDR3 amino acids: CASSLRSSGFDEQFF.

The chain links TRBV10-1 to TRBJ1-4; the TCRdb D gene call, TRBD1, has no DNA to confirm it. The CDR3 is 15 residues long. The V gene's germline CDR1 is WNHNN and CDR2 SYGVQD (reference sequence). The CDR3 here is CASRTRQGSNEKLFF.

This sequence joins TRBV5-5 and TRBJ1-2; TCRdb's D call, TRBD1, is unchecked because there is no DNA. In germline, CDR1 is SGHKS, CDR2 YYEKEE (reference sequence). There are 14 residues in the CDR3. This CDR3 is CASSPTVINYGYTF.

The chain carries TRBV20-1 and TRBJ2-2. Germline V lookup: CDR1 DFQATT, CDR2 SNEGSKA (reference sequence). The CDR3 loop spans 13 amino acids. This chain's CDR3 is CSARRHETGELFF.

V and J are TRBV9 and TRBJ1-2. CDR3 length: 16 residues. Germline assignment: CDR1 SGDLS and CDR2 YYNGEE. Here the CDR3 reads CASSVAEGRNLYGYTF. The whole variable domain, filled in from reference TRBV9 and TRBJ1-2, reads DSGVTQTPKHLITATGQRVTLRCSPRSGDLSVYWYQQSLDQGLQFLIQYYNGEERAKGNILERFSAQQFPDLHSELNLSSLELGDSALYFCASSVAEGRNLYGYTFGSGTRLTVV.

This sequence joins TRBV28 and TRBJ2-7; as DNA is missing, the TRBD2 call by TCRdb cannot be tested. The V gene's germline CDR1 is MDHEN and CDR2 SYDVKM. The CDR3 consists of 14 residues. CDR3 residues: CASRPARGYYEQYF.

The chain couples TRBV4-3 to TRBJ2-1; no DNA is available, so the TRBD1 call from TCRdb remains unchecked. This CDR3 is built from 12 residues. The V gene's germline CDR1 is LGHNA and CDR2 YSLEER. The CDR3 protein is CASRKGGELQFF.

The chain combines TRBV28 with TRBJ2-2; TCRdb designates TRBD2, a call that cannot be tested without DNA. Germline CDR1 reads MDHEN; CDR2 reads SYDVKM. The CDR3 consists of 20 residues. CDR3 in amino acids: CASSPWGQVSGRGQTGELFF.

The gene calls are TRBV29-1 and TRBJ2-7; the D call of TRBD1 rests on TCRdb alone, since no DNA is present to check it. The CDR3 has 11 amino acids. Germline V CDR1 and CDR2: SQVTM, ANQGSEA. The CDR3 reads CSVWIGREQYF.

CDR3 region: CASSQVSGHEQFF. The V call is TRBV3-1, the J call TRBJ2-1; TCRdb's D call, TRBD2, is unchecked because there is no DNA. The CDR3 is 13 amino acids. Germline assignment: CDR1 LGHDT and CDR2 YNNKEL (reference sequence).

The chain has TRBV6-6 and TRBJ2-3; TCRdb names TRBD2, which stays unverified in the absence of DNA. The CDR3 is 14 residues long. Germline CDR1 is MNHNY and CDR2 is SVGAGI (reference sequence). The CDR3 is CASTRAGVTDTQYF.

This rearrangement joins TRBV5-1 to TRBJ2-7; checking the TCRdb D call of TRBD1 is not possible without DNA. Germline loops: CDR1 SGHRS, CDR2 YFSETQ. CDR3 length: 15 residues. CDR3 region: CASSLNPGQFQEQYF.

The CDR3 loop is CATSRPQTGAVGYTF. The chain employs TRBV15 and TRBJ1-2; without DNA, the TCRdb call of TRBD1 cannot be checked. The CDR3 totals 15 residues. Germline V gene sequence: CDR1 LNHNV, CDR2 YYDKDF (reference sequence).

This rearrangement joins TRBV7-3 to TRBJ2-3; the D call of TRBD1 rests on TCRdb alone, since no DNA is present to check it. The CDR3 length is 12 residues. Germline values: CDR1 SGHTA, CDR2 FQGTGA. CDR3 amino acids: CASSHQGDTQYF. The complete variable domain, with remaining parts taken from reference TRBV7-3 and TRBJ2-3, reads GAGVSQTPSNKVTEKGKYVELRCDPISGHTALYWYRQSLGQGPEFLIYFQGTGAADDSGLPNDRFFAVRPEGSVSTLKIQRTERGDSAVYLCASSHQGDTQYFGPGTRLTVL.

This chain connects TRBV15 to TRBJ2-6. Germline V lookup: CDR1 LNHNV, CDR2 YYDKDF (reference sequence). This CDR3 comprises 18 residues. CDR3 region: CATSRDGSLTSGANVLTF. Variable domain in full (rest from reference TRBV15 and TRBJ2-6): DAMVIQNPRYQVTQFGKPVTLSCSQTLNHNVMYWYQQKSSQAPKLLFHYYDKDFNNEADTPDNFQSRRPNTSFCFLDIRSPGLGDTAMYLCATSRDGSLTSGANVLTFGAGSRLTVL.

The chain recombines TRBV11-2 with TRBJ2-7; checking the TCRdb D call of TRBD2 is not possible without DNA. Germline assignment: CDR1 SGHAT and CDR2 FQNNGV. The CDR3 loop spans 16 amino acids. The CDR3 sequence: CASSLPGLERGYEQYF.

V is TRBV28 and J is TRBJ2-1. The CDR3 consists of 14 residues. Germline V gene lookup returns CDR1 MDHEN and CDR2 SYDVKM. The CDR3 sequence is CASSRREPYNEQFF.

Here the CDR3 reads CATTPQQGNQETQYF. The V gene is TRBV12-3 or TRBV12-4, the J gene TRBJ2-5. The CDR3 has 15 residues.

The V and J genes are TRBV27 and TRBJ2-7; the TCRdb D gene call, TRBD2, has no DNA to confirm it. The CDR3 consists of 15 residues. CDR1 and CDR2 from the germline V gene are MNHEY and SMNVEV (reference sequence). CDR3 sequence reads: CASSLSSSGRDEQYF.

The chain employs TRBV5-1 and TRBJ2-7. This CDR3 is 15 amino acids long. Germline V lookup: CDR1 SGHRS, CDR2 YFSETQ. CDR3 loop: CASSLPSGPSYEQYF.

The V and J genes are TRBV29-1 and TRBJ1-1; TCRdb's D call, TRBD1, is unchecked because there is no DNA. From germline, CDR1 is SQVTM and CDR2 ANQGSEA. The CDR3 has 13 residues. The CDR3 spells CSVARGDRVGAFF.

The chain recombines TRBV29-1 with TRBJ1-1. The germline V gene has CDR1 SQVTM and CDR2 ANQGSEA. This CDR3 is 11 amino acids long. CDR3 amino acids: CSVGANTEAFF.

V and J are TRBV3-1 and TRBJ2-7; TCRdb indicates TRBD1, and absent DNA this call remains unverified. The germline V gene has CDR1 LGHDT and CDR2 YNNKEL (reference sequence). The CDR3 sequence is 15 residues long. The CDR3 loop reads CASSQDPTGSYEQYF.

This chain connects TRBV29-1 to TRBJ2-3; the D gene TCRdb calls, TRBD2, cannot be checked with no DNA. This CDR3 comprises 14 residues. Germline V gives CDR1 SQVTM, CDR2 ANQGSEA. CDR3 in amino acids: CSAGTSGGTDTQYF.

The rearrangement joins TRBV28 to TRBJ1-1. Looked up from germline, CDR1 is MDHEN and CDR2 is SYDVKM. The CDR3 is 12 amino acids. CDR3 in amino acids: CASIYGNTEAFF.

CDR3 region: CSAPGPFGEQFF. V and J are TRBV29-1 and TRBJ2-1; checking the TCRdb D call of TRBD2 is not possible without DNA. This CDR3 is built from 12 residues. Per the germline V gene, CDR1 is SQVTM and CDR2 is ANQGSEA.